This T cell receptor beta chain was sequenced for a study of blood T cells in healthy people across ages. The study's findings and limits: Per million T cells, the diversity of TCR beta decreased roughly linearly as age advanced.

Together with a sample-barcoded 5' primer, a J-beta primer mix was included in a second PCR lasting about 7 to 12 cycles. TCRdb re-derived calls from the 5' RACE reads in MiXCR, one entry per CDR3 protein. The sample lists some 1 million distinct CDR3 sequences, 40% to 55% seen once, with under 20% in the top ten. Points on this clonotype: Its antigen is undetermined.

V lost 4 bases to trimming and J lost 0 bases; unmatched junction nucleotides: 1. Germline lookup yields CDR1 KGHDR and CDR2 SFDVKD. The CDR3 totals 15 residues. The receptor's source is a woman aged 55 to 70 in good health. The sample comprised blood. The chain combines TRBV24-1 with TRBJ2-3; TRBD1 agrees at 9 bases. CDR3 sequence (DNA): TGTGCCACCAGTGAGGGGACAGGGAGCACAGATACGCAGTATTTT. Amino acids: CATSEGTGSTDTQYF.